The sequence of this TCR beta chain was determined in a study of T cell responses to AZD1222 COVID-19 vaccine. On this clone: Its antigen is as yet unknown.

Sequencing used immunoSEQ multiplex PCR; TCRdb keeps in-frame clones, though not all of them. The sample records 140,000 to 150,000 clones, 80% to 90% being singletons. Germline V gene lookup returns CDR1 SGHDT and CDR2 YYEEEE. The CDR3 sequence is 16 residues long. The ends lost 3 bases at V and 2 bases at J; junction bases unmatched: 6. Study outcomes and limitations: Sampling captured repertoires only after the peak T cell response.

Specimen: peripheral blood, collected on day 0 of AZD1222 vaccination. The sequence was collected from an adult in good health. The gene calls are TRBV5-6 and TRBJ2-7; 12 bases line up with TRBD2. CDR3 loop: CASSYRTSGITYEQYF. In nucleotides, the CDR3 is TGTGCCAGCAGCTACCGGACTAGCGGGATCACCTACGAGCAGTACTTC.